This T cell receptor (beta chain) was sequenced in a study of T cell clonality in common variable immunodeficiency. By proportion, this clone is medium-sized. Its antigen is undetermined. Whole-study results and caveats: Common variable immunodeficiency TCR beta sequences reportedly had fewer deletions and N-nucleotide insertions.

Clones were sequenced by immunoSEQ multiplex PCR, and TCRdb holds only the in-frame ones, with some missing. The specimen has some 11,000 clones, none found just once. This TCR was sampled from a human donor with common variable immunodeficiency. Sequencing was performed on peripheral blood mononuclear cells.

This CDR3 is CASSLAEGWNSPLHF. The sequenced CDR3 bases are TGTGCCAGCAGCTTAGCCGAGGGGTGGAATTCACCC. This chain connects TRBV7-2 to TRBJ1-6; a weak D match, TRBD1 (5 bases). With the read ending 3 residues before the CDR3 end, the germline J gene is used to fill in that end. From germline, CDR1 is SGHTA and CDR2 FQGNSA. Between the trimmed V and J ends, which lost 0 bases and 7 bases, there was a span of 10 bases. This CDR3 is built from 15 residues.